The rows below give T cell receptor beta chains drawn from one sample of a study of OX40 agonist ivuxolimab in advanced cancers. Repertoires were generated with immunoSEQ multiplex PCR, while TCRdb's copy carries only in-frame clones and drops some. This table holds tens of thousands of clones, about 87% found once. Sequenced material: CD4+ or CD8+ T cells sorted from blood, taken in a trial of the OX40 agonist ivuxolimab. The receptors come from an adult with an advanced solid tumor such as melanoma, head and neck, liver or kidney cancer. Both conserved end residues are part of each CDR3. The D gene is left open where the match is weak.

V: TRBV20-1; D: .; CDR3: CSASGNNEQFF
V: TRBV7-8; D: TRBD2; CDR3: CASSSGARTSGRQWLETQYF
V: TRBV9; D: .; CDR3: CASSVGSSSYEQYF
V: TRBV9; D: .; CDR3: CASSSRGGGSGNTIYF
V: TRBV6-4; D: .; CDR3: CASSDRGTANGAFF
V: TRBV6-1; D: TRBD2; CDR3: CASSPFSGSSYEQYF
V: TRBV27; D: .; CDR3: CASSLYGETQYF
V: TRBV29-1; D: .; CDR3: CSVGWSASSGANVLTF
V: TRBV11-2; D: .; CDR3: CASSLDAERRPSTDTQYF
V: TRBV5-8; D: TRBD1; CDR3: CASNEPGGGNTIYF
V: TRBV15; D: .; CDR3: CATSRDPDATNEKLFF
V: TRBV11-2; D: .; CDR3: CASSLGAGSQIGYTF
V: TRBV7-9; D: TRBD2; CDR3: CASSLGLAGGPRAKNIQYF
V: TRBV12-5; D: .; CDR3: CASGPLHSGEYYGYTF
V: TRBV27; D: TRBD1; CDR3: CASSLQGTGYFGELFF
V: TRBV6-5; D: .; CDR3: CASSPSREPNYGYTF
V: TRBV5-4; D: TRBD1; CDR3: CASSLYGTGAEKLFF
V: TRBV6-5; D: TRBD2; CDR3: CASKTLAGGNNEQFF
V: TRBV28; D: TRBD1; CDR3: CASRGSTGERYEQYF
V: TRBV4-3; D: .; CDR3: CASSQDLGLGTEAFF
V: TRBV9; D: TRBD1; CDR3: CASSGGQGLGEQYF
V: TRBV27; D: TRBD1; CDR3: CASSHSKGAGTEAFF
V: TRBV5-1; D: TRBD2; CDR3: CASRTSGWVYEQYF
V: TRBV2; D: TRBD2; CDR3: CASKPPPASGSLTSYEQYF
V: TRBV19; D: .; CDR3: CASSPEYDNEQFF
V: TRBV19; D: TRBD1; CDR3: CASSFLGTAIQPQHF
V: TRBV5-1; D: .; CDR3: CASSLPSTDTQYF
V: TRBV19; D: .; CDR3: CASSMYNQPQHF
V: TRBV19; D: .; CDR3: CASNSRGHTVYNEQFF
V: TRBV11-3; D: .; CDR3: CASSSQKEGSRSYNEQFF
V: TRBV5-1; D: .; CDR3: CASSLSDQQYF
V: TRBV27; D: TRBD1; CDR3: CASSFTGGGYTF
V: TRBV6-5; D: .; CDR3: CVSSYSPGQNYGYTF
V: TRBV6-5; D: .; CDR3: CASSSGRGNTEAFF
V: TRBV5-1; D: .; CDR3: CASSLAGSDTGELFF
V: TRBV9; D: .; CDR3: CASSEYNEQFF
V: TRBV7-2; D: TRBD1; CDR3: CASRLGTDQETQYF
V: TRBV11-3; D: .; CDR3: CASSDRFGEQFF
V: TRBV6-6; D: .; CDR3: CASSPLGYEQYF
V: TRBV5-1; D: TRBD1; CDR3: CASSPTGGIEKLFF
V: TRBV12-5; D: .; CDR3: CASGSINSNQPQHF
V: TRBV30; D: TRBD1; CDR3: CAWTRTGFSGYTF
V: TRBV5-8; D: TRBD2; CDR3: CASSSNRGDGSYEQYF
V: TRBV6-6; D: .; CDR3: CASSYSIGGNTIYF
V: TRBV27; D: TRBD1; CDR3: CASSLNFRGYSYEQYF
V: TRBV14; D: .; CDR3: CASSQGRQANTEAFF
V: TRBV9; D: .; CDR3: CASSVEGVGELFF
V: TRBV5-6; D: TRBD1; CDR3: CASSRQGLSTEAFF
V: TRBV28; D: .; CDR3: CASSLGVHGYTF
V: TRBV5-1; D: .; CDR3: CASSKLTQAHLGDTQYF
V: TRBV15; D: .; CDR3: CATSRDPGDEQFF
V: TRBV7-9; D: TRBD2; CDR3: CASSLEVAGVEQFF
V: TRBV5-1; D: .; CDR3: CASQKDQGIETQYF